This passage covers 15 T cell receptor beta chains from one sample sequenced in a study of beta chain features in type 1 diabetes. cDNA synthesis used the whole RNA isolate, giving expressed TCRB sequences. Sequencing was performed with immunoSEQ multiplex PCR; in TCRdb, only in-frame clones are kept and a portion is missing. The top ten hold about 0.087% of the sample, which has hundreds of thousands of clones, roughly 15% seen once. Sequences were obtained from naive CD4+ T cells from blood. The receptors originated from a man in his late teens or twenties in good health.

The chain employs TRBV15 and TRBJ2-5; 7 nucleotides line up with TRBD2. The CDR3 totals 15 residues. Per germline, CDR1 LNHNV and CDR2 YYDKDF (reference sequence). V shed 0 bases, J shed 5 bases, and the junction held 6 bases outside the gene matches. The CDR3: CATSRDTGGFETQYF. The CDR3 DNA is TGTGCCACCAGCAGAGACACGGGGGGTTTCGAGACCCAGTACTTC. The entire variable domain, with the rest obtained from reference TRBV15 and TRBJ2-5, is as follows: DAMVIQNPRYQVTQFGKPVTLSCSQTLNHNVMYWYQQKSSQAPKLLFHYYDKDFNNEADTPDNFQSRRPNTSFCFLDIRSPGLGDTAMYLCATSRDTGGFETQYFGPGTRLLVL.

V gene TRBV9 combines with J gene TRBJ1-2; D is unclear. The ends were cut back, 0 bases at V and 2 bases at J, with 8 bases in the middle. Germline V gives CDR1 SGDLS, CDR2 YYNGEE. The length of the CDR3 is 14 residues. CDR3 residues: CASSVVTGNYGYTF. DNA of the CDR3: TGTGCCAGCAGCGTAGTTACGGGGAACTATGGCTACACCTTC.

This clone was detected a few times. The chain carries TRBV7-2 and TRBJ2-3; TRBD1 agrees at 8 bases. Losses at the gene ends were 5 bases for V and 3 bases for J; bases not matched to a gene: 7. CDR3 size: 15 residues. Germline CDR1 SGHTA, CDR2 FQGNSA. The CDR3 sequence is CASSPRQGPTDTQYF. CDR3 bases: TGTGCCAGCAGCCCACGACAGGGGCCAACAGATACGCAGTATTTT.

This clone was detected only a few times. This chain connects TRBV7-2 to TRBJ2-7, with D perhaps matching TRBD1 or TRBD2 (5 bases each). The CDR3 is 15 amino acids. V was cut by 2 bases and J by 2 bases, with 13 bases left in between. Germline lookup yields CDR1 SGHTA and CDR2 FQGNSA. The CDR3 DNA sequence: TGTGCCAGCAGCTTAATTTGGGGGAGTCCCTACGAGCAGTACTTC. Translated: CASSLIWGSPYEQYF. The complete variable domain, with remaining parts taken from reference TRBV7-2 and TRBJ2-7, reads GAGVSQSPSNKVTEKGKDVELRCDPISGHTALYWYRQSLGQGLEFLIYFQGNSAPDKSGLPSDRFSAERTGGSVSTLTIQRTQQEDSAVYLCASSLIWGSPYEQYFGPGTRLTVT.

The chain links TRBV6-6 to TRBJ1-2, with 10 bases lining up with TRBD1. The CDR3 loop spans 16 amino acids. Germline V gene lookup returns CDR1 MNHNY and CDR2 SVGAGI (reference sequence). With V trimmed by 0 bases and J by 8 bases, 9 bases remained unmatched. The CDR3 sequence: CASSYSPGTGEGGYTF. For the CDR3, the DNA is TGTGCCAGCAGTTACTCCCCCGGGACAGGGGAAGGAGGCTACACCTTC.

This clone was found a few times. The chain uses TRBV7-2 and TRBJ2-1; D unresolved. The CDR3 totals 12 residues. With 5 bases removed from V and 10 bases from J, the gap between germline ends came to 12 bases. CDR1 is SGHTA and CDR2 is FQGNSA in the germline V gene. The CDR3 coding sequence is TGTGCCAGCAGCCATAGTTTGAGCGAGCAGTTCTTC. Protein product: CASSHSLSEQFF.

A few counts support this clone. The DNA for the CDR3 is TGCGCCAGCAGGGACAGAGCTAACTATGGCTACACCTTC. Amino acids: CASRDRANYGYTF. The chain has TRBV5-1 and TRBJ1-2, with a possible D match to TRBD1 (6 bases). The V gene's germline CDR1 is SGHRS and CDR2 YFSETQ. This CDR3 has 13 amino acids. The ends were cut back, 5 bases at V and 0 bases at J, with 8 bases in the middle. Filled out from reference TRBV5-1 and TRBJ1-2, the complete variable domain reads KAGVTQTPRYLIKTRGQQVTLSCSPISGHRSVSWYQQTPGQGLQFLFEYFSETQRNKGNFPGRFSGRQFSNSRSEMNVSTLELGDSALYLCASRDRANYGYTFGSGTRLTVV.

V usage is TRBV6-5 and J usage is TRBJ1-5; D is undetermined. V gave up 5 bases and J gave up 3 bases, with 11 bases separating them. The CDR3 is 14 amino acids. The germline CDR1 and CDR2 sequences are MNHEY and SVGAGI. The CDR3 DNA sequence: TGTGCCAGCAGTAGCCGGACGGACAATCAGCCCCAGCATTTT. Translating gives CASSSRTDNQPQHF.

This sequence joins TRBV6-1 and TRBJ2-7; D remains unclear. This CDR3 region has 15 residues. The germline V and J ends were trimmed by 2 bases and 1 base, with 12 bases remaining between them. The germline V gene encodes CDR1 MNHNS and CDR2 SASEGT. CDR3 sequence: CASSEQPTSSYEQYF. In nucleotides, the CDR3 is TGTGCCAGCAGTGAACAGCCGACCTCATCCTACGAGCAGTACTTC.

The V and J genes are TRBV9 and TRBJ1-5, with D maybe TRBD1 (5 bases). The CDR3 covers 19 residues. Trimming cost V 8 bases and J 4 bases, with 31 bases left between them. Germline V CDR1 and CDR2: SGDLS, YYNGEE. The CDR3 bases are TGTGCCAGACCCCGCCCAAGGTACGGGGGAGAGAAAAGAAATCAGCCCCAGCATTTT. Translation: CARPRPRYGGEKRNQPQHF.

This clone has more than one count but fewer than ten. V usage is TRBV7-2 and J usage is TRBJ1-3, with D possibly TRBD1 on 6 matching bases. Trimming pared 5 bases from V and 0 bases from J, leaving 11 bases between. Germline lookup yields CDR1 SGHTA and CDR2 FQGNSA. The CDR3 is 15 residues long. CDR3 amino acids: CASSQTGNSGNTIYF. CDR3 coding DNA: TGTGCCAGCAGCCAGACAGGCAACTCTGGAAACACCATATATTTT.

This clone was detected only a few times. The CDR3 protein is CASSTPGDRDQETQYF. In DNA, the CDR3 is TGTGCCAGCAGCACTCCCGGGGACAGGGACCAAGAGACCCAGTACTTC. V gene TRBV21-1 combines with J gene TRBJ2-5; the table assigns TRBD1, which was not confirmed against the DNA. TRBV21-1 is termed a pseudogene. The CDR3 has 16 amino acids.

V usage is TRBV7-7 and J usage is TRBJ2-1, with 12 bases lining up with TRBD2. The trim removed 5 bases at V and 6 bases at J, leaving 8 bases unmatched. The CDR3 runs to 16 residues. Looked up from germline, CDR1 is SSHAT and CDR2 is FNYEAQ (reference sequence). The CDR3 loop is CASSKRLAGVGNEQFF. CDR3 nucleotide sequence: TGTGCCAGCAGCAAACGACTAGCGGGAGTTGGCAATGAGCAGTTCTTC.

The chain combines TRBV7-9 with TRBJ2-3; 9 bases align to TRBD2. The CDR3 runs to 17 residues. CDR1 is SEHNR, CDR2 FQNEAQ, per germline (reference sequence). V gave up 2 bases and J gave up 4 bases; unmatched junction bases: 10. The CDR3: CASSLTTAGGRADTQYF. CDR3 nucleotides: TGTGCCAGCAGCTTAACCACAGCGGGGGGCCGGGCAGATACGCAGTATTTT.

This rearrangement joins TRBV5-1 to TRBJ1-2, with TRBD1 matching over 8 bases. Unmatched junction bases numbered 4, after V lost 4 bases and J lost 2 bases. This CDR3 spans 14 amino acids. CDR1 and CDR2 from the germline V gene are SGHRS and YFSETQ. The CDR3 loop is CASSRTGQNYGYTF. In DNA form, the CDR3 reads TGCGCCAGCAGCCGGACAGGGCAAAACTATGGCTACACCTTC.